Reported below is one T cell receptor (beta chain). This CDR3 comprises 15 residues. V was clipped by 6 bases and J by 2 bases; unmatched bases: 6. Both TCR beta VDJ combination and CDR3 sequence profiling were carried out. Genomic DNA was the template for this profiling. One entry per CDR3 protein results from TCRdb running MiXCR on the reads. The sample lists under 350,000 distinct CDR3 sequences, approximately 57% occurring once. The sample originates from a study of CD8+CD57+ T cells in acquired aplastic anemia. Background on the study: Each DNA sample taken from sorted CD4+ and CD8+ cells came to 3 to 4 ug on average.

Whoever was chosen for sequencing had shown CD8+CD57+ cell expansion by flow cytometry. The chain uses TRBV12-3 or TRBV12-4 and TRBJ1-4, with TRBD1 matching over 7 bases. The sequencing sample was made of sorted CD4+, CD8+, or CD8+CD57+ T cells (not recorded which) from PBMCs. The TCR sequence derives from a human donor with aplastic anemia. CDR3 protein: CASRVGDSTNEKLFF. The DNA of the CDR3 is TGTGCCAGCAGGGTAGGGGACAGCACTAATGAAAAACTGTTTTTT.